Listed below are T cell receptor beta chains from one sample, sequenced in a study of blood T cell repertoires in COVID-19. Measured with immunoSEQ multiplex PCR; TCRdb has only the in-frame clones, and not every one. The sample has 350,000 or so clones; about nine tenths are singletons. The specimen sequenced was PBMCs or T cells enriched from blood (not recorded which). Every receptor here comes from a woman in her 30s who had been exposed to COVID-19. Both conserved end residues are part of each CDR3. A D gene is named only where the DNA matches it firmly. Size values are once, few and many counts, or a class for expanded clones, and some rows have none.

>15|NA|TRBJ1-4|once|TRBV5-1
TGCGCCAGCAGCCGGAGGGGGGGCGTTAATGAAAAACTGTTTTTT
CASSRRGGVNEKLFF
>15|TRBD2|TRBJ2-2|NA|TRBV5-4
TGTGCCAGCGGCGATAGCGGGAGGGCCGGCTGGGAGCTGTTTTTT
CASGDSGRAGWELFF
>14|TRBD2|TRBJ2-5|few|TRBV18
TGTGCCAGCTCTCCCAGCGGGATAGGAGAGACCCAGTACTTC
CASSPSGIGETQYF
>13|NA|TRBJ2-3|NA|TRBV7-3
TGTGCCAGCAGCCCCGGGACTGCGGATACGCAGTATTTT
CASSPGTADTQYF
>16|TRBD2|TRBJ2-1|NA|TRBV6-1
TGTGCCAGCAGTGGAGGACTAGCGGGAGCCTACAATGAGCAGTTCTTC
CASSGGLAGAYNEQFF
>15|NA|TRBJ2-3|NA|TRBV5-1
TGCGCCAGCAGCTTGGATGGCGGGTACACAGATACGCAGTATTTT
CASSLDGGYTDTQYF
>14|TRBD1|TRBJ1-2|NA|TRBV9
TGTGCCAGCAGCTTGGACAGGGTTAACTATGGCTACACCTTC
CASSLDRVNYGYTF
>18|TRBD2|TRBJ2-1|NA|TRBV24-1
TGTGCCACCAGTGATACCCGCCGGACTAGCGGGAGTATGAATGAGCAGTTCTTC
CATSDTRRTSGSMNEQFF
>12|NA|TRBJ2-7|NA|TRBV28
TGTGCCAGCAGTTCGAGAAACTACGAGCAGTACTTC
CASSSRNYEQYF
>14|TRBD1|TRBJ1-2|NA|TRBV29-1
TGCAGCGTAGCCGACAGGGGGCAGGAGAGGGGCTACACCTTC
CSVADRGQERGYTF
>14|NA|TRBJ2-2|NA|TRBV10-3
TGTGCCATCATGGGGCAAGAGAACACCGGGGAGCTGTTTTTT
CAIMGQENTGELFF
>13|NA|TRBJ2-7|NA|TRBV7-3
TGTGCCAGCAGCTTAGACAGACCCTACGAGCAGTACTTC
CASSLDRPYEQYF
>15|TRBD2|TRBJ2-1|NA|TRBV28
TGTGCCAGCAGTTCGGGACTAGCGGGAGGCGATGAGCAGTTCTTC
CASSSGLAGGDEQFF
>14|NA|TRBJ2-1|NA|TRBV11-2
TGTGCCAGCAGCCCCGGACTCAGATCGGATGAGCAGTTCTTC
CASSPGLRSDEQFF
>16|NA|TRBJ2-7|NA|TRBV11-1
TGTGCCAGCAGCTCTCTCGGGGGTTTAGGGGTCTACGAGCAGTACTTC
CASSSLGGLGVYEQYF
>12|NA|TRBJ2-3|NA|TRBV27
TGTGCCAGCGGGCCCCGCACAGATACGCAGTATTTT
CASGPRTDTQYF
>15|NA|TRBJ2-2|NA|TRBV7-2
TGTGCCAGCAGCTTCATGGGGGGACCCACCGGGGAGCTGTTTTTT
CASSFMGGPTGELFF
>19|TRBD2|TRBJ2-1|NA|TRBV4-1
TGCGCCAGCAGCCAAGAGGGGACTAGCGGCCCTCTCCTACAGAATGAGCAGTTCTTC
CASSQEGTSGPLLQNEQFF
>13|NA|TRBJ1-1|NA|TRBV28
TGTGCCAGCAGTTTGGTGGCGAACACTGAAGCTTTCTTT
CASSLVANTEAFF
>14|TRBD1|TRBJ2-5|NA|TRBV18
TGTGCCAGCTCACGAACAGGGGTCTCAGAGACCCAGTACTTC
CASSRTGVSETQYF
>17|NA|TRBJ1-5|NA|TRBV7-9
TGTGCCAGCAGCTTCTTTCCGGACAGAAATAGCAATCAGCCCCAGCATTTT
CASSFFPDRNSNQPQHF
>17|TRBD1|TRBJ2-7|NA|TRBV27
TGTGCCAGCAGTTTTCGCGCCGGGGACAGTCTCACCTACGAGCAGTACTTC
CASSFRAGDSLTYEQYF
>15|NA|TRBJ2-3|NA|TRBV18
TGTGCCAGCTCACCATTAGGGGGGGCCACAGATACGCAGTATTTT
CASSPLGGATDTQYF
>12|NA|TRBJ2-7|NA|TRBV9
TGTGCCAGCAGCGTTACGGGGGACGAGCAGTACTTC
CASSVTGDEQYF
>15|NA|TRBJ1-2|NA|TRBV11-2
TGTGCCAGCAGCCTCCGGATAGGGGCAGGCTATGGCTACACCTTC
CASSLRIGAGYGYTF
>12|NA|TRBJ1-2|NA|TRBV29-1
TGCAGCGTTGGCAGGGACACCTATGGCTACACCTTC
CSVGRDTYGYTF
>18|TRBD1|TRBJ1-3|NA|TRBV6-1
TGTGCCAGCAGTGAAGCCCGTCTCAGGGGGAGGTCTGGAAACACCATATATTTT
CASSEARLRGRSGNTIYF
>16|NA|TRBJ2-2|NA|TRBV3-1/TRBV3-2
TGTGCCAGCAGCCAGACCCTAGGACAGCACACCGGGGAGCTGTTTTTT
CASSQTLGQHTGELFF
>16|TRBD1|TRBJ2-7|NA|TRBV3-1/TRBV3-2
TGTGCCAGCAGCCGACGGTTGGGGACAGGGGCCTACGAGCAGTACTTC
CASSRRLGTGAYEQYF
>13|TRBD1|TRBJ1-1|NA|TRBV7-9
TGTGCCAGCAGCTTAGAGGGGACAGGGACAGCTTTCTTT
CASSLEGTGTAFF
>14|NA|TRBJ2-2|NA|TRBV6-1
TGTGCCAGCAGTGAACTGTGGGGCCACCGGGAGCTGTTTTTT
CASSELWGHRELFF
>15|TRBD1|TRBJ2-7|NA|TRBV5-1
TGCGCCAGCAGCTTGGGACAGGGCTTAACCTACGAGCAGTACTTC
CASSLGQGLTYEQYF
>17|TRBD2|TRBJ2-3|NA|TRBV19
TGTGCCAGTAGTATGGAGGGGACTAGCGGGAGTACAGATACGCAGTATTTT
CASSMEGTSGSTDTQYF
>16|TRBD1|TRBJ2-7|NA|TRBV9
TGTGCCAGCAGCGTAGGGGGGACAGCCTACTCCTACGAGCAGTACTTC
CASSVGGTAYSYEQYF
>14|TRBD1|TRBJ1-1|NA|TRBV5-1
TGCGCCAGCAGCTTGCAGGGGGCGCTTACTGAAGCTTTCTTT
CASSLQGALTEAFF
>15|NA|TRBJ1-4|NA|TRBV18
TGTGCCAGCTCACAAGAACTCGGGGTCTTCGAAAAACTGTTTTTT
CASSQELGVFEKLFF
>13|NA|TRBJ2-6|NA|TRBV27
TGTGCCAGCAGCCCGAGTTGGGCCAACGTCCTGACTTTC
CASSPSWANVLTF
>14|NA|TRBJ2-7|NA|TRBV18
TGTGCCAGCTCACCGCGACAGGAGTCGAGCGAGCAGTACTTC
CASSPRQESSEQYF
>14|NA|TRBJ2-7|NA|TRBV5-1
TGCGCCAGCAGCTTAACTGGGACTGCCTACGAGCAGTACTTC
CASSLTGTAYEQYF
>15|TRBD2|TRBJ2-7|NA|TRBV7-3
TGTGCCAGCAGCTTAAGAGGCGGGAGGGCCTACGAGCAGTACTTC
CASSLRGGRAYEQYF
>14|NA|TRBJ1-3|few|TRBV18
TGTGCCAGCTCACCAGGGAGCTCTGGAAACACCATATATTTT
CASSPGSSGNTIYF
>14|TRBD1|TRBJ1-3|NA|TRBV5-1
TGCGCCAGCAGCGGGGGACAGATTGGAAACACCATATATTTT
CASSGGQIGNTIYF
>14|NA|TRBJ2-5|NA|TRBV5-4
TGTGCCAGCACCCCCTCAGGAGCGGAAGAGACCCAGTACTTC
CASTPSGAEETQYF
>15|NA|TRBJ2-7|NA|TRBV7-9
TGTGCCAGCAGCTTTTTAGGGGGAACAGCCTACGAGCAGTACTTC
CASSFLGGTAYEQYF
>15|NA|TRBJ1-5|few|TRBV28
TGTGCCAGCAGCAGCCCGACAGGCGGCGTCCAGCCCCAGCATTTT
CASSSPTGGVQPQHF
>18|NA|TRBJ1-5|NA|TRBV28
TGTGCCAGCAGTTTATCCCTTCTCTCCGACAGCCTCAATCAGCCCCAGCATTTT
CASSLSLLSDSLNQPQHF
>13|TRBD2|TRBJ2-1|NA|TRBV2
TGTGCCAGCAGAGGACTAGCGGGAGGAAAGCAGTTCTTC
CASRGLAGGKQFF
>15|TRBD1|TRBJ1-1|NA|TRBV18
TGTGCCAGCTCACCACCGACAGGGGACCGGACTGAAGCTTTCTTT
CASSPPTGDRTEAFF
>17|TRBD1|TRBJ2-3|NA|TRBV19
TGTGCCAGTAGTATAGCCAGGGGGACAGGGGCCACAGATACGCAGTATTTT
CASSIARGTGATDTQYF
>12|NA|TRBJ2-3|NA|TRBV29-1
TGCAGCGTGGGAGGTGGCACAGATACGCAGTATTTT
CSVGGGTDTQYF
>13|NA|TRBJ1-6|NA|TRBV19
TGTGCCAGTACCTCCGGTGCCGGGTGGGCCCTCCACTTT
CASTSGAGWALHF
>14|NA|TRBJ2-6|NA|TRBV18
TGTGCCAGCTCCCCCGGCGGTGGGGCCAACGTCCTGACTTTC
CASSPGGGANVLTF
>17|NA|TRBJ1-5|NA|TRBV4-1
TGCGCCAGCAGCCAAGAAGTGGCCCTTACAGGGTATCAGCCCCAGCATTTT
CASSQEVALTGYQPQHF
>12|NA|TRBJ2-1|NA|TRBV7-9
TGTGCCAGCAGAACGGCGCGGAATGAGCAGTTCTTC
CASRTARNEQFF